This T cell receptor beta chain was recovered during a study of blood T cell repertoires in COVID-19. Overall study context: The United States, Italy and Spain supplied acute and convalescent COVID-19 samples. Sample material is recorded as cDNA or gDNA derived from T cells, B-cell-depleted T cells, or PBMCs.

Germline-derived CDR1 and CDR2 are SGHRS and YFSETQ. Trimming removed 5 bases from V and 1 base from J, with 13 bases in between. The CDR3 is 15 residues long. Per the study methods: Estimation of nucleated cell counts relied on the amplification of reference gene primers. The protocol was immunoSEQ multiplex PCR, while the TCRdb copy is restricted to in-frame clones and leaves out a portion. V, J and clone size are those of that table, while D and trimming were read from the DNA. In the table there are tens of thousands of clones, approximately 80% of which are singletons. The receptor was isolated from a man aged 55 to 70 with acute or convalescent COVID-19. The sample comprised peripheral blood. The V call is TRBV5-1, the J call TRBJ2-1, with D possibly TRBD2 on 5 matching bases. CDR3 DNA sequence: TGCGCCAGCAGTGTCGGGGTAGCGTCCTACAATGAGCAGTTCTTC. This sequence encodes CASSVGVASYNEQFF.